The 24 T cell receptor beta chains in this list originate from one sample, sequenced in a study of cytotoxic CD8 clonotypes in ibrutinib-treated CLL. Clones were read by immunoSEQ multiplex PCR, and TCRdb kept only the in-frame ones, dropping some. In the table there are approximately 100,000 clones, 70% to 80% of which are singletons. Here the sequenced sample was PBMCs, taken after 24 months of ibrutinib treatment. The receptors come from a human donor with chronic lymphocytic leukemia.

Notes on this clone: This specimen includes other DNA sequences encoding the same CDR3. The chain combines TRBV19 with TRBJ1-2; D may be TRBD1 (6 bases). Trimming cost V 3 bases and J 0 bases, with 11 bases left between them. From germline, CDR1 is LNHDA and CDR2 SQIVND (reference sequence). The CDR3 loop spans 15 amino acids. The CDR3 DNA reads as TGTGCCAGTAGTATCGCCGGACAGACTAACTATGGCTACACCTTC. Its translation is CASSIAGQTNYGYTF.

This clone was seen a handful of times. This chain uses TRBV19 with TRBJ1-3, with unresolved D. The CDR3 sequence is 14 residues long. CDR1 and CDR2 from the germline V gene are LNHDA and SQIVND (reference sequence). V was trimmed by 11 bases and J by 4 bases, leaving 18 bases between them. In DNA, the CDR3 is TGTGCCTCGGGTCTTCCGAGTGCCGGAAACACCATATATTTT. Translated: CASGLPSAGNTIYF.

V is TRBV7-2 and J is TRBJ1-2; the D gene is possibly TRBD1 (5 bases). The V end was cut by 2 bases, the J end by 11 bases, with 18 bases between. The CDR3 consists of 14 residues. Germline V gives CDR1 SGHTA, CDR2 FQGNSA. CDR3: CASSLRGLQESYTF. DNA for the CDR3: TGTGCCAGCAGCTTAAGGGGACTCCAGGAGAGTTACACCTTC.

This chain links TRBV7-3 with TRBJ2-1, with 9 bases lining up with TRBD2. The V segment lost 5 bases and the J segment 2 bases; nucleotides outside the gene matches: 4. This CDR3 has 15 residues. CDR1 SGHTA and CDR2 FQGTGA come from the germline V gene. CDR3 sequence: CASSPGLAAYNEQFF. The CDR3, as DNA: TGTGCCAGCAGCCCGGGACTAGCAGCCTACAATGAGCAGTTCTTC.

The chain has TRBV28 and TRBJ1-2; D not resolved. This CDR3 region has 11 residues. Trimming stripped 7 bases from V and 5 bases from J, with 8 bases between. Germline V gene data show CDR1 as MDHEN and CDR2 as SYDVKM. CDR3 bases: TGTGCCAGCACCGGAGGGTATGGCTACACCTTC. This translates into CASTGGYGYTF.

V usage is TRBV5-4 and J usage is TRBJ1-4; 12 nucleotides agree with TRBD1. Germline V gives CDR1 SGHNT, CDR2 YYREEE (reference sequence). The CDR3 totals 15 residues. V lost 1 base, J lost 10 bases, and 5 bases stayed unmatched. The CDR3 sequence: CASSLSGTGGGKLFF. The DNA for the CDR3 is TGTGCCAGCAGCTTGAGCGGGACAGGGGGCGGAAAACTGTTTTTT.

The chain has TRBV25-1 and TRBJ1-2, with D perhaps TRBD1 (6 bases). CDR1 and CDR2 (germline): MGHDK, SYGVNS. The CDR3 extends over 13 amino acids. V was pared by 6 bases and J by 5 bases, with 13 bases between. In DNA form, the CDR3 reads TGTGCCAGCAGCCAGGGGACTGGTTATGGCTACACCTTC. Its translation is CASSQGTGYGYTF.

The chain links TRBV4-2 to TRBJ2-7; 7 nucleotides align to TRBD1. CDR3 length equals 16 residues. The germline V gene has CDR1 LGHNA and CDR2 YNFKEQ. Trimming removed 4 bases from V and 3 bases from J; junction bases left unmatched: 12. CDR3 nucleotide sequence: TGTGCCAGCAGCCCCCACGGGGACAGAATTATCTACGAGCAGTACTTC. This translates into CASSPHGDRIIYEQYF.

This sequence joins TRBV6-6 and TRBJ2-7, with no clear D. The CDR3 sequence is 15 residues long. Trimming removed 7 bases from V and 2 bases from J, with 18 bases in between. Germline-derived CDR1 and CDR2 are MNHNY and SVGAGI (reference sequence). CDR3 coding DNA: TGTGCCAGCACCCAAACCCCCCACAGTGCCTACGAGCAGTACTTC. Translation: CASTQTPHSAYEQYF.

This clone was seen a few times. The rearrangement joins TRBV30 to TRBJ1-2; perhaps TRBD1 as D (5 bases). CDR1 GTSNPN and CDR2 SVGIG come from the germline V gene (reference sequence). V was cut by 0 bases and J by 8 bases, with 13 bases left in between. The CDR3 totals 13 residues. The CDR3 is CAWSVSGTGGYTF. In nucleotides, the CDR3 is TGTGCCTGGAGTGTATCGGGGACCGGGGGCTACACCTTC.

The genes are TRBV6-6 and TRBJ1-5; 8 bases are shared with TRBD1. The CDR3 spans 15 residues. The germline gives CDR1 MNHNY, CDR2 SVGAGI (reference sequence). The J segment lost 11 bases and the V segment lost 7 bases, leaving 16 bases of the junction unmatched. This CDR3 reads CASNELGTGSLSQHF. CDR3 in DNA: TGTGCCAGCAACGAATTGGGGACAGGTTCGCTGTCCCAGCATTTT.

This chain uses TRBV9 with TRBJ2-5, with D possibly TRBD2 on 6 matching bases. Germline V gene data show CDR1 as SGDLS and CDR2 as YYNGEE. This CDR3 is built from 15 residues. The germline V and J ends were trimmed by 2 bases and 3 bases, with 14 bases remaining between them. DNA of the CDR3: TGTGCCAGCAGCGTTCGTCCAGCGGGCGAAGAGACCCAGTACTTC. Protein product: CASSVRPAGEETQYF.

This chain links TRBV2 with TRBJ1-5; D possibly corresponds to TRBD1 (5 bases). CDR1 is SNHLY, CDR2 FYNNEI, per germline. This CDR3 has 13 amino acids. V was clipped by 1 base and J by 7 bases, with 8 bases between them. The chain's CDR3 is CASSEDRRQPQHF. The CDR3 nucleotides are TGTGCCAGCAGTGAAGACAGGAGGCAGCCCCAGCATTTT.

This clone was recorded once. Here the CDR3 DNA reads TGCGCCAGCAGCTTGGCCGGGATCAATCAGCCCCAGCATTTT. Its protein product is CASSLAGINQPQHF. The chain joins TRBV5-1 to TRBJ1-5; D uncertain. Germline V gives CDR1 SGHRS, CDR2 YFSETQ. V shed 0 bases and J shed 3 bases, with 7 bases lying between them. This CDR3 comprises 14 residues.

The CDR3 nucleotides are TGTGCCAGCAGCTTAGGGGGAAAGGAGACCCAGTACTTC. It codes for CASSLGGKETQYF. The chain joins TRBV11-3 to TRBJ2-5; no reliable D call. The V gene lost 1 base and the J gene lost 5 bases, with 8 bases spanning the gap. CDR3 length equals 13 residues. Germline V gene sequence: CDR1 SGHNT, CDR2 YENEEA.

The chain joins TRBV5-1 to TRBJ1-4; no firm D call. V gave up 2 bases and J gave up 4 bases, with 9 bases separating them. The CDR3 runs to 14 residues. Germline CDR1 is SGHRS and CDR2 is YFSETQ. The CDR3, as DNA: TGCGCCAGCAGCTTACGGCACAGTAATGAAAAACTGTTTTTT. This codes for CASSLRHSNEKLFF.

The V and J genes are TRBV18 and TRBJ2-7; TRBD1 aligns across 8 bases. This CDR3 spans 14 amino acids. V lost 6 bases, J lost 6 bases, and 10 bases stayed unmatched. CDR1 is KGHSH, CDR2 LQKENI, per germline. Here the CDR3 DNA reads TGTGCCAGCTCCACAGGGGGTACTTTGGGCGAGCAGTACTTC. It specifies CASSTGGTLGEQYF.

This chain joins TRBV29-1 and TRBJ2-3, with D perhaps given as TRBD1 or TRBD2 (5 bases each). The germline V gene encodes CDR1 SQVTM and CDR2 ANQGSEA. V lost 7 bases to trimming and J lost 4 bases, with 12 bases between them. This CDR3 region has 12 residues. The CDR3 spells CSGRGVPDTQYF. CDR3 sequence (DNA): TGCAGCGGAAGGGGAGTCCCAGATACGCAGTATTTT.

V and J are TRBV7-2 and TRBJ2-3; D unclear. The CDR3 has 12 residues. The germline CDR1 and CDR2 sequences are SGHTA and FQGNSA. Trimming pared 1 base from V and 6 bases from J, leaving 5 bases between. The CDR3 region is CASSLGVDTQYF. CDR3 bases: TGTGCCAGCAGCTTAGGGGTGGATACGCAGTATTTT.

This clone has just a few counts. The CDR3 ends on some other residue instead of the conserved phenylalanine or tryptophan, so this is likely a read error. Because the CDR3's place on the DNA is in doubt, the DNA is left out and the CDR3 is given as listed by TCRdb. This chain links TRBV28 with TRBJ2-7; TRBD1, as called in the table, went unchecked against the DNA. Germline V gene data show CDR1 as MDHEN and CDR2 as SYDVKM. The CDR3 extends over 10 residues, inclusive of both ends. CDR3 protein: CASPGTVAEG.

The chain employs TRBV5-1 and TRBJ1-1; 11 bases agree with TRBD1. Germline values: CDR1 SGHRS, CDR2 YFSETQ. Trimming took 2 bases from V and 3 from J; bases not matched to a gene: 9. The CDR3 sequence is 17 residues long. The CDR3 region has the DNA TGCGCCAGCAGCTTTACCGGGACAGGGGGAATCGACACTGAAGCTTTCTTT. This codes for CASSFTGTGGIDTEAFF.

CDR3 amino acids: CASSFAPGLEQYF. CDR3 nucleotides: TGTGCCAGCAGCTTCGCTCCGGGACTCGAGCAGTACTTC. This chain uses TRBV28 with TRBJ2-7; TRBD2 might be the D (6 bases). The length of the CDR3 is 13 residues. The V and J ends lost 6 bases and 6 bases respectively, with 15 bases between them. Germline loops: CDR1 MDHEN, CDR2 SYDVKM.

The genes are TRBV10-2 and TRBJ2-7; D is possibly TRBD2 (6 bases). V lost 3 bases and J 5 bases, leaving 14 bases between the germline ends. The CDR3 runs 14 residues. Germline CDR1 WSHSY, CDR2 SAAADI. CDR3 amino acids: CASSDGGLRDEQYF. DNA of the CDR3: TGCGCCAGCAGTGATGGGGGACTTCGAGACGAGCAGTACTTC.

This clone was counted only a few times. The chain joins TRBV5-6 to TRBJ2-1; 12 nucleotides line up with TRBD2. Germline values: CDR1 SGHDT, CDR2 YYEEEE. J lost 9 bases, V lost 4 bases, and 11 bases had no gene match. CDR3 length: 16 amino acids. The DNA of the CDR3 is TGTGCCAGCAGCCCGGCGGGGGCTAGCGGGAGGGGTGAGCAGTTCTTC. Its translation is CASSPAGASGRGEQFF. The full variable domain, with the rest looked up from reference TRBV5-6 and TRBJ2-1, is DAGVTQSPTHLIKTRGQQVTLRCSPKSGHDTVSWYQQALGQGPQFIFQYYEEEERQRGNFPDRFSGHQFPNYSSELNVNALLLGDSALYLCASSPAGASGRGEQFFGPGTRLTVL.